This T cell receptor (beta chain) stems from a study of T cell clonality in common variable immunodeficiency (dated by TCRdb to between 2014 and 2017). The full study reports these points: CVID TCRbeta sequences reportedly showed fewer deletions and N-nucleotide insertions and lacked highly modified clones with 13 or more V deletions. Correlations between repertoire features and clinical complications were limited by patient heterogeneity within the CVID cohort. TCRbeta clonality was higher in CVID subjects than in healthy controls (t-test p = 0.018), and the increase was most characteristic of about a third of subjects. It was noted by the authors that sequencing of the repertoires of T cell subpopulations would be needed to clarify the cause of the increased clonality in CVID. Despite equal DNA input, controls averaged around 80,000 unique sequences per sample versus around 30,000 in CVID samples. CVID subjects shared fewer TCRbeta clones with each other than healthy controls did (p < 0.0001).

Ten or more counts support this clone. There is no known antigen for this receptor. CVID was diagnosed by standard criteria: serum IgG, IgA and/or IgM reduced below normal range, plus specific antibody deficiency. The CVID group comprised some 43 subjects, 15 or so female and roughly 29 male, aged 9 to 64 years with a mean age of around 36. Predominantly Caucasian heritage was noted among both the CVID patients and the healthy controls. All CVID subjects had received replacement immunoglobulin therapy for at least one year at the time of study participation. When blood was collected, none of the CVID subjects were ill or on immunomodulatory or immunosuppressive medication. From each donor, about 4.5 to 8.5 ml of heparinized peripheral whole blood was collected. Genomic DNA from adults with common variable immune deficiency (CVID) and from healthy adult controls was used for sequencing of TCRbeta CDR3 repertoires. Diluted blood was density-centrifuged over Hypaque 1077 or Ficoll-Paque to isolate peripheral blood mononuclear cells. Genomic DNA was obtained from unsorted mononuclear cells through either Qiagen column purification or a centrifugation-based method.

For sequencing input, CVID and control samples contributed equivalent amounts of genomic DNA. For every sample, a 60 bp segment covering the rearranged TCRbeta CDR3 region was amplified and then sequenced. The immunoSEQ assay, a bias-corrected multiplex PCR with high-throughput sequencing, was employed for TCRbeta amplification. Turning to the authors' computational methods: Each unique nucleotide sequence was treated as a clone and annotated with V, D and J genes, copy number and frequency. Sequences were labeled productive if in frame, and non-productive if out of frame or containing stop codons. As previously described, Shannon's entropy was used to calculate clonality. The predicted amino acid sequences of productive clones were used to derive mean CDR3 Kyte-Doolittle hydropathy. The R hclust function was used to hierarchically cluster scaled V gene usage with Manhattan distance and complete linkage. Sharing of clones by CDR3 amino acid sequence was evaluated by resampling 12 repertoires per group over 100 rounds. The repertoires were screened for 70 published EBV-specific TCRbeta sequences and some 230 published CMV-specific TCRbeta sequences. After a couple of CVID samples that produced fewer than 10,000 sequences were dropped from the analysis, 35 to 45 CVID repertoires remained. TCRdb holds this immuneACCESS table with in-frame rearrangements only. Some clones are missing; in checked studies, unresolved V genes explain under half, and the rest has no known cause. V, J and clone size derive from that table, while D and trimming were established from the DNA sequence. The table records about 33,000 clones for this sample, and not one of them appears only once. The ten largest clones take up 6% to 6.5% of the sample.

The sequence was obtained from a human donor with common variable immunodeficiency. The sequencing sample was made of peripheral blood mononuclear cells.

The sequenced CDR3 bases are TGTGCCAGTAGCGGGACCGGGACTAGCTTCTACGAG. It translates as CASSGTGTSFYE. The whole CDR3 reads CASSGTGTSFYEQYF. The V gene is TRBV19 and the J gene is TRBJ2-7, and TRBD2 matches 9 of the central bases. Read data end 3 residues before the CDR3 end; the end is taken from the germline J gene. The cysteine opens and the phenylalanine closes a CDR3 of 15 amino acids. Only the CDR3 bases that were read are kept: 36 of them, in frame from base 1. CDR1 and CDR2 were assigned from the germline V gene (reference sequence) as LNHDA and SQIVND. For this chain, trimming is 6 bases at the V end and 3 bases at the J end, and the number of junction bases without a gene match is 9.